Shown below are 17 T cell receptor beta chains from a single sample sequenced in a study of Ad26.COV2.S vaccination and SARS-CoV-2 variants (dated by TCRdb to the early 2020s). Library construction relied on the immunoSEQ multiplex PCR assay. As stored in TCRdb, this immuneACCESS dataset retains in-frame rearrangements with V and J assigned. A fraction of the clones does not appear; measured against another copy, unresolved V genes explain less than half of the discrepancy, and the remainder lacks a known reason. This sample gives about 460,000 clones in total; roughly nine tenths of them show up just once. Clones ranked in the top ten supply more than 1.5% of the sample. The sample's treatment or condition, from its label and the paper: some 20 received Ad26.COV2.S at low or high dose, single or two shots; 5 received placebo; per-sample allocation not given. Repertoires of vaccine and placebo recipients were sequenced from samples collected on day 63 after the first injection.

Sequenced here: peripheral blood, sampled in a trial of Ad26.COV2.S vaccine versus placebo. The source is a person aged 18-65 years who received the Ad26.COV2.S COVID-19 vaccine or a placebo.

The rearrangement links TRBV5-6 to TRBJ2-4; TRBD1 matches 8 bases. V was clipped by 2 bases and J by 0 bases; unmatched bases: 1. Germline values: CDR1 SGHDT, CDR2 YYEEEE. CDR3 size: 15 residues. In DNA form, the CDR3 reads TGTGCCAGCAGCTTCAGGGGGCTAGCCAAAAACATTCAGTACTTC. Its protein is CASSFRGLAKNIQYF.

The rearrangement joins TRBV10-3 to TRBJ2-7; D is perhaps TRBD2 (6 bases). Germline CDR1 is ENHRY and CDR2 is SYGVKD. V was cut by 4 bases and J by 3 bases, with 13 bases left in between. The CDR3 loop spans 14 amino acids. CDR3 loop: CAISAWRGNYEQYF. For the CDR3, the DNA is TGTGCCATCAGTGCGTGGCGGGGTAACTACGAGCAGTACTTC.

The CDR3 loop reads CASSPSLAGGLETQYF. CDR3 nucleotides: TGTGCCAGCAGCCCCTCACTAGCGGGGGGGCTGGAGACCCAGTACTTC. The gene calls are TRBV7-9 and TRBJ2-5; 13 bases fit TRBD2. CDR1 is SEHNR and CDR2 is FQNEAQ in the germline V gene (reference sequence). CDR3 size: 16 residues. Trimming removed 5 bases from V and 5 bases from J; junction bases left unmatched: 8.

The chain uses TRBV19 and TRBJ1-1, with D tentatively TRBD1 (5 bases). Germline lookup yields CDR1 LNHDA and CDR2 SQIVND (reference sequence). Trimming removed 7 bases at V and 2 bases at J, with 14 bases between. The CDR3 sequence is 14 residues long. CDR3 loop: CASIRRGINTEAFF. In DNA, the CDR3 is TGTGCCAGTATTCGAAGGGGAATTAACACTGAAGCTTTCTTT.

The chain recombines TRBV18 with TRBJ1-1; possibly TRBD1 for D (6 bases). Germline lookup yields CDR1 KGHSH and CDR2 LQKENI. The length of the CDR3 is 17 residues. V was clipped by 3 bases and J by 6 bases, with 23 bases between them. The CDR3 loop reads CASSPRLGGGQSAEAFF. In nucleotides, the CDR3 is TGTGCCAGCTCACCTCGGTTAGGGGGTGGTCAATCGGCTGAAGCTTTCTTT.

The chain links TRBV9 to TRBJ1-5, with D hard to call. Germline values: CDR1 SGDLS, CDR2 YYNGEE. V was pared by 3 bases and J by 5 bases, with 9 bases between. This CDR3 region has 13 residues. The CDR3 reads CASSGSPDQPQHF. The CDR3 DNA reads as TGTGCCAGCAGCGGGTCACCCGATCAGCCCCAGCATTTT.

This clone was recorded a few times. An end of the junction differs from the germline gene, which may be a read error. This chain links TRBV30 with TRBJ2-7; maybe TRBD1 (6 bases). The V gene's germline CDR1 is GTSNPN and CDR2 SVGIG (reference sequence). The CDR3 is 11 amino acids. In DNA form, the CDR3 reads TGTGCCTGGAGTAGCCTCGGGACACCGAAATTC. Protein: CAWSSLGTPKF.

The rearrangement joins TRBV12-3 or TRBV12-4 to TRBJ2-2; D is uncertain. The CDR3 sequence is 12 residues long. Trimming took 6 bases from V and 1 from J, leaving 3 bases between them. CDR3 region: CASSMNTGELFF. The CDR3 DNA reads as TGTGCCAGCAGCATGAACACCGGGGAGCTGTTTTTT.

This clone has just one count. The chain has TRBV4-2 and TRBJ1-4; perhaps TRBD1 as D (6 bases). From germline, CDR1 is LGHNA and CDR2 YNFKEQ. Trimming removed 1 base at V and 8 bases at J, with 17 bases between. The CDR3 consists of 16 residues. Here the CDR3 reads CASSQVSTGAEEKLFF. CDR3 coding DNA: TGTGCCAGCAGCCAAGTTTCCACGGGGGCAGAGGAAAAACTGTTTTTT.

The rearrangement joins TRBV7-2 to TRBJ2-7, with 10 bases lining up with TRBD2. J lost 7 bases, V lost 1 base, and 4 bases had no gene match. Germline V CDR1 and CDR2: SGHTA, FQGNSA. This CDR3 region has 14 residues. CDR3 residues: CASSLVASGREQYF. CDR3 DNA sequence: TGTGCCAGCAGCTTAGTGGCTAGCGGGAGAGAGCAGTACTTC.

There are a few counts of this clone. The chain links TRBV15 to TRBJ1-1, with D possibly TRBD1 on 5 matching bases. The germline V gene encodes CDR1 LNHNV and CDR2 YYDKDF (reference sequence). Trimming cost V 1 base and J 7 bases, with 13 bases left between them. This CDR3 spans 14 amino acids. The DNA for the CDR3 is TGTGCCACCAGCAGAGTGGCAGGGCCCTATGAAGCTTTCTTT. It is translated as CATSRVAGPYEAFF.

The gene calls are TRBV4-2 and TRBJ2-5; 8 positions match TRBD2. The CDR3 runs to 14 residues. V trimming: 2 bases; J trimming: 9 bases; junction bases outside the gene matches: 8. Germline values: CDR1 LGHNA, CDR2 YNFKEQ. The CDR3 DNA follows: TGTGCCAGCAGCCAAATTGTCGGGGGGGAGGCCCAGTACTTC. Translated: CASSQIVGGEAQYF.

This chain connects TRBV15 to TRBJ2-7; a weak D match, TRBD2 (5 bases). V lost 8 bases and J lost 6, with 14 bases in between. The germline V gene has CDR1 LNHNV and CDR2 YYDKDF (reference sequence). This CDR3 has 12 residues. The CDR3 is CATGSTTTEQYF. The CDR3 DNA sequence: TGTGCCACCGGGAGTACCACCACCGAGCAGTACTTC.

CDR3 loop: CASSYYLDRVEKLFF. In DNA form, the CDR3 reads TGTGCCAGCAGTTACTACCTCGACAGGGTGGAAAAACTGTTTTTT. The chain recombines TRBV6-5 with TRBJ1-4; 7 bases are shared with TRBD1. The germline V gene has CDR1 MNHEY and CDR2 SVGAGI. Losses at the gene ends were 1 base for V and 8 bases for J; bases not matched to a gene: 7. The CDR3 contains 15 residues.

The rearrangement links TRBV4-3 to TRBJ1-2, with 9 bases that match TRBD1. This CDR3 region has 14 residues. The germline V gene has CDR1 LGHNA and CDR2 YSLEER. Trimming cost V 4 bases and J 3 bases; bases outside gene matches: 3. The CDR3 DNA follows: TGCGCCAGCAGCCTCACAGGGGGCCACTATGGCTACACCTTC. It yields the protein CASSLTGGHYGYTF.

This clone occurred once. The rearrangement joins TRBV19 to TRBJ1-4; D gene unclear. The V end lost 8 bases, the J end lost 6 bases, and 16 bases lay between the germline ends. The germline gives CDR1 LNHDA, CDR2 SQIVND (reference sequence). The CDR3 extends over 14 amino acids. The CDR3 region has the DNA TGTGCCAGTTCGGACGGCGCTTGGGATGAAAAACTGTTTTTT. Translating it yields CASSDGAWDEKLFF.

This clone was seen a few times. Other nucleotide sequences from this sample produce the same CDR3. V usage is TRBV28 and J usage is TRBJ2-7; 8 bases map to TRBD1. The CDR3 is 13 amino acids. From germline, CDR1 is MDHEN and CDR2 SYDVKM. V trimming: 5 bases; J trimming: 3 bases; junction bases outside the gene matches: 3. The CDR3 DNA sequence: TGTGCCAGCAGTCCTGGACAGGGCTACGAGCAGTACTTC. Its protein is CASSPGQGYEQYF.